These T cell receptor beta chains were read from a single sample in a study of CD8+CD57+ T cells in acquired aplastic anemia. Each CDR3 protein is one row after TCRdb ran MiXCR on the reads. The table has about 220,000 distinct CDR3 sequences, approximately 45% seen once. The sequencing input was sorted CD4+, CD8+, or CD8+CD57+ T cells (not recorded which) from PBMCs. The receptor set was obtained from a human donor with aplastic anemia. CDR3s include the opening cysteine and the closing phenylalanine or tryptophan. Each record gives: J gene, clone size, D gene, V gene, CDR3 protein, CDR3 DNA. The D gene is left open where the match is weak. The listing skips clone size in some rows; elsewhere it reads once, few, many or a size class.

TRBJ2-1 NA TRBD2 TRBV20-1 CSALLAGGSNEQFF TGCAGTGCTCTCCTAGCGGGGGGATCAAATGAGCAGTTCTTC
TRBJ2-6 many NA TRBV19 CASRSLISGANVLTF TGTGCCAGTAGGAGCCTTATCTCTGGGGCCAACGTCCTGACTTTC
TRBJ2-1 many NA TRBV20-1 CSARLINEQFF TGCAGTGCTAGACTTATCAATGAGCAGTTCTTC
TRBJ2-3 NA TRBD1 TRBV7-7 CASSEGTGEADTQYF TGTGCCAGCAGCGAAGGGACAGGGGAGGCAGATACGCAGTATTTT
TRBJ1-1 many NA TRBV20-1 CSARKGRGAAAEAFF TGCAGTGCTAGAAAGGGTCGGGGGGCTGCAGCTGAAGCTTTCTTT
TRBJ2-1 many TRBD2 TRBV20-1 CSARDLIAGGLEQFF TGCAGTGCTAGAGATCTTATAGCGGGAGGGCTCGAGCAGTTCTTC
TRBJ1-1 many NA TRBV13 CASSWGRANTEAFF TGTGCCAGCAGTTGGGGCAGGGCGAACACTGAAGCTTTCTTT
TRBJ1-4 many NA TRBV4-3 CASSQDRGTNEKLFF TGCGCCAGCAGCCAAGATCGAGGCACTAATGAAAAACTGTTTTTT
TRBJ2-5 NA TRBD2 TRBV20-1 CSARVREGLRKTQYF TGCAGTGCTAGAGTCCGGGAGGGCCTCAGGAAGACCCAGTACTTC
TRBJ2-3 NA TRBD2 TRBV25-1 CASSERSGGRTDTQYF TGTGCCAGCAGTGAACGGAGCGGGGGCCGCACAGATACGCAGTATTTT
TRBJ1-1 many NA TRBV6-1 CASSEGEEGAFF TGTGCCAGCAGTGAAGGTGAGGAAGGAGCTTTCTTT
TRBJ1-1 many TRBD1 TRBV12-3/TRBV12-4 CASRQTGSTEAFF TGTGCCAGCAGGCAGACAGGGTCAACTGAAGCTTTCTTT
TRBJ2-7 NA TRBD2 TRBV9 CASSPSGASNEQYF TGTGCCAGCAGCCCTAGCGGGGCATCCAACGAGCAGTACTTC
TRBJ1-2 NA NA TRBV2 CASSGAASTSAGYTF TGTGCCAGCAGTGGTGCGGCCAGTACTTCCGCCGGCTACACCTTC
TRBJ2-3 NA NA TRBV20-1 CSARDGGTSTDTQYF TGCAGTGCTAGAGATGGGGGAACTAGCACAGATACGCAGTATTTT
TRBJ2-3 NA NA TRBV5-1 CASSPSGLGLGNEQYF TGCGCCAGCAGCCCCTCCGGACTGGGGCTGGGCAATGAGCAGTATTTT
TRBJ1-1 NA TRBD1 TRBV7-9 CASSDDRVTEASF TGTGCCAGCAGCGATGACAGGGTCACTGAAGCTTCCTTT
TRBJ1-1 few NA TRBV20-1 CSARPRDTEAFF TGCAGTGCTAGACCGAGAGACACTGAAGCTTTCTTT
TRBJ2-7 NA NA TRBV7-9 CASSSTVRASEQYF TGTGCCAGCAGCTCGACAGTCCGGGCTTCCGAGCAGTACTTC
TRBJ1-1 many NA TRBV9 CASSAPGTEAFF TGTGCCAGCAGCGCACCGGGGACTGAAGCTTTCTTT
TRBJ2-7 NA TRBD1 TRBV6-2/TRBV6-3 CASSNPGQGHEQYF TGTGCCAGCAGTAATCCGGGACAGGGTCACGAGCAGTACTTC
TRBJ1-4 NA NA TRBV7-3 CASSSQGSEKLFF TGTGCCAGCAGCTCCCAAGGATCGGAAAAACTGTTTTTT
TRBJ2-7 many TRBD2 TRBV2 CASSELWGLAAYEQYF TGTGCCAGCAGTGAGCTTTGGGGACTAGCGGCGTACGAGCAGTACTTC
TRBJ2-7 few TRBD2 TRBV19 CASSRGTSGYEQYF TGTGCCAGTAGTAGGGGGACTAGCGGCTACGAGCAGTACTTC
TRBJ1-1 few NA TRBV27 CASSLVGIGEAFF TGTGCCAGCAGTTTAGTAGGGATCGGTGAAGCTTTCTTT
TRBJ2-7 many NA TRBV20-1 CSALEQHEQYF TGCAGTGCCTTAGAACAGCACGAGCAGTACTTC
TRBJ2-1 many NA TRBV7-9 CASSLRILYNEQFF TGTGCCAGCAGCTTACGGATTCTCTACAATGAGCAGTTCTTC
TRBJ2-7 NA TRBD2 TRBV19 CASSIEAGDSYEQYF TGTGCCAGTAGTATTGAGGCGGGGGACTCCTACGAGCAGTACTTC
TRBJ1-2 NA NA TRBV7-2 CASSLDSPPTF TGTGCCAGCAGCTTAGATTCCCCTCCCACCTTC
TRBJ2-7 few NA TRBV27 CASSLAGEAGHYEQYF TGTGCCAGCAGTTTAGCGGGCGAAGCGGGCCACTACGAGCAGTACTTC
TRBJ2-3 NA NA TRBV5-1 CASSLAAGPPSDTQYF TGCGCCAGCAGCTTGGCTGCCGGGCCTCCGTCGGATACGCAGTATTTT
TRBJ1-2 many NA TRBV4-3 CASSQDLRQDVDGYTF TGCGCCAGCAGCCAAGATCTGCGACAGGACGTTGATGGCTACACCTTC
TRBJ2-7 many NA TRBV20-1 CSAPGGFPTYEQYF TGCAGTGCCCCTGGGGGGTTCCCAACCTACGAGCAGTACTTC
TRBJ2-7 many TRBD2 TRBV11-2 CASSLGPAASGRYEQYF TGTGCCAGCAGCCTAGGACCGGCGGCTAGCGGGAGATACGAGCAGTACTTC
TRBJ2-3 many NA TRBV19 CASSISRVGASTDTQYF TGTGCCAGTAGTATTTCTCGGGTCGGGGCTAGCACAGATACGCAGTATTTT
TRBJ1-4 many NA TRBV15 CATSRDSGVGEKLFF TGTGCCACCAGCAGAGATTCAGGGGTCGGCGAAAAACTGTTTTTT
TRBJ1-5 NA NA TRBV19 CASSIAPGYNNQPQHF TGTGCCAGTAGTATTGCGCCGGGGTATAACAATCAGCCCCAGCATTTT
TRBJ1-5 NA TRBD1 TRBV18 CASPPWDRSNQPQHF TGTGCCAGCCCACCTTGGGACAGAAGCAATCAGCCCCAGCATTTT
TRBJ2-7 NA TRBD1 TRBV7-2 CASSLGGQGASEQYF TGTGCCAGCAGCTTAGGCGGGCAGGGGGCCTCCGAGCAGTACTTC
TRBJ2-7 NA NA TRBV6-2/TRBV6-3 CASYRPPAEQYF TGTGCCAGTTACCGCCCCCCTGCCGAGCAGTACTTC
TRBJ2-7 many NA TRBV12-3/TRBV12-4 CASSLGGEQYF TGTGCCAGCAGCTTAGGGGGCGAGCAGTACTTC
TRBJ2-7 many NA TRBV20-1 CSARDDGGAAAIYEQYF TGCAGTGCTAGAGATGATGGGGGCGCGGCAGCGATCTACGAGCAGTACTTC
TRBJ2-1 many TRBD1 TRBV7-9 CASSPKPTGDNEQFF TGTGCCAGCAGCCCCAAACCGACAGGGGACAATGAGCAGTTCTTC
TRBJ2-1 NA NA TRBV6-4 CASSDSLNNEQFF TGTGCCAGCAGTGACTCGCTGAACAATGAGCAGTTCTTC
TRBJ2-1 NA NA TRBV11-2 CASSPRLFNYNEQFF TGTGCCAGCAGCCCCCGTCTTTTTAATTACAATGAGCAGTTCTTC
TRBJ1-4 NA TRBD1 TRBV12-3/TRBV12-4 CASSHPLGTGYNEKLFF TGTGCCAGCAGTCACCCTCTCGGGACAGGGTACAATGAAAAACTGTTTTTT
TRBJ2-7 NA NA TRBV10-1 CASSESGRGDEQYF TGCGCCAGCAGTGAGAGTGGCAGGGGCGACGAGCAGTACTTC
TRBJ1-2 many TRBD1 TRBV7-9 CASSATGGQYYGYTF TGTGCCAGCAGCGCTACAGGGGGCCAGTACTATGGCTACACCTTC
TRBJ1-1 NA NA TRBV15 CATSRGVRVGVTEAFF TGTGCCACCAGCAGAGGAGTCAGGGTAGGTGTCACTGAAGCTTTCTTT
TRBJ1-1 NA NA TRBV7-3 CASSPWDRGMNTEAFF TGTGCCAGCAGCCCCTGGGACCGAGGCATGAACACTGAAGCTTTCTTT
TRBJ1-2 many TRBD1 TRBV5-1 CASSSSGTGAGYTF TGCGCCAGCAGCTCCTCCGGGACAGGGGCCGGCTACACCTTC
TRBJ2-2 NA NA TRBV24-1 CATSLVSNTGELFF TGTGCCACCAGTTTGGTTTCGAACACCGGGGAGCTGTTTTTT
TRBJ2-7 many TRBD2 TRBV2 CASSGAWEGLYEQYF TGTGCCAGCAGCGGAGCGTGGGAGGGACTCTACGAGCAGTACTTC
TRBJ1-3 NA TRBD1 TRBV25-1 CASSAQGVSGNTIYF TGTGCCAGCTCAGCGCAGGGGGTCTCTGGAAACACCATATATTTT
TRBJ1-1 many NA TRBV7-6 CASSEGTPNTEAFF TGTGCCAGCAGCGAAGGGACACCCAACACTGAAGCTTTCTTT
TRBJ2-1 NA NA TRBV28 CASSPLSDEQFF TGTGCCAGCAGTCCATTGAGCGATGAGCAGTTCTTC
TRBJ1-2 many NA TRBV7-9 CASNPLPSGKDYGYTF TGTGCCAGCAATCCCCTACCCTCAGGGAAGGACTATGGCTACACCTTC
TRBJ2-1 NA NA TRBV3-1 CASSQGVRLSYNEQFF TGTGCCAGCAGCCAAGGCGTCAGGCTTTCCTACAATGAGCAGTTCTTC